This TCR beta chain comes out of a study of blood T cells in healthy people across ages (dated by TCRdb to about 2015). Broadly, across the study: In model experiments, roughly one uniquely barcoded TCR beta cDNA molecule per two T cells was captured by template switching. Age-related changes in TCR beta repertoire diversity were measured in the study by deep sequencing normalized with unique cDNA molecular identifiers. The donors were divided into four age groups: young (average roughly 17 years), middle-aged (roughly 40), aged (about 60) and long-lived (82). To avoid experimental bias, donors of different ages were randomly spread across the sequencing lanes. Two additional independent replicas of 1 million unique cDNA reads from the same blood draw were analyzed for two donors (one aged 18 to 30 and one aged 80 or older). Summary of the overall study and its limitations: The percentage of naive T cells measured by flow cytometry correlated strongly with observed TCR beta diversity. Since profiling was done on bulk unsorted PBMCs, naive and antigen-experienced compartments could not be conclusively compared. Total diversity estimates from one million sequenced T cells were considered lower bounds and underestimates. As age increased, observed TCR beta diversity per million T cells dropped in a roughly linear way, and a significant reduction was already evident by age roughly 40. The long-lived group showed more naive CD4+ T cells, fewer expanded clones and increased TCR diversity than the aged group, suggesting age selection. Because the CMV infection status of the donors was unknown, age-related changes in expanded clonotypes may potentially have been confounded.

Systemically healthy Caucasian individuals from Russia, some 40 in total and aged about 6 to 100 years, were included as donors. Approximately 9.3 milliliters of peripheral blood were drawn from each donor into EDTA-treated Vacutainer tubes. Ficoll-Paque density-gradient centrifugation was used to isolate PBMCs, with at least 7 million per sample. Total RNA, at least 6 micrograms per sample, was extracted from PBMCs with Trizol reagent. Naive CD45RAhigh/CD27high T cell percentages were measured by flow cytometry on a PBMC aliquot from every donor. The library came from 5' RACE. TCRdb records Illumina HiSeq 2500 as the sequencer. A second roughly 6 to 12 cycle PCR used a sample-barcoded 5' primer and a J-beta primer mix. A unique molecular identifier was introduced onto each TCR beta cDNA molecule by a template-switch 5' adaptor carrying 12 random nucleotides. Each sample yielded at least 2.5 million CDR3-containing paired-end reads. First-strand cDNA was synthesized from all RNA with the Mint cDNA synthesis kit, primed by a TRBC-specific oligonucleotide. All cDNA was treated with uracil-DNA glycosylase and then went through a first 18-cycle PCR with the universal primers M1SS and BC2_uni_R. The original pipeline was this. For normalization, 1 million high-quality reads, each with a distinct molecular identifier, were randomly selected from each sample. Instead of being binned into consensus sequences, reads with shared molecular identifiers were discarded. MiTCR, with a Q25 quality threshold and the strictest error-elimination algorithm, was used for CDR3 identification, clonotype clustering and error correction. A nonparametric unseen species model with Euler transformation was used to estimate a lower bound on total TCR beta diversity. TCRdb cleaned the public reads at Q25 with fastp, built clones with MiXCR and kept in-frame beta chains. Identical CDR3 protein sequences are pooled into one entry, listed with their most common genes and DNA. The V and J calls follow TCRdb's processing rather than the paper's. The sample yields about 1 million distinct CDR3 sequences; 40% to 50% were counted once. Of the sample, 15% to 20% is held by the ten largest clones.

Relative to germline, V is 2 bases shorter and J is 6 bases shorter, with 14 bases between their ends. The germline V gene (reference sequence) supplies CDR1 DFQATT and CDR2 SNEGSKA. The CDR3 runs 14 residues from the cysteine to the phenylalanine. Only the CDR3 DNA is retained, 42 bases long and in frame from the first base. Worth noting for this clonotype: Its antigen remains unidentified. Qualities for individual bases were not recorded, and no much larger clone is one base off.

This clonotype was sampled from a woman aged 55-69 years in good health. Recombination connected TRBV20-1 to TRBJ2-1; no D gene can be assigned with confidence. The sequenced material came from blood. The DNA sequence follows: TGCAGTGCTAGACCCCCACGTCTCCTCAATGAGCAGTTCTTC. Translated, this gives CSARPPRLLNEQFF.